This T cell receptor beta chain was obtained from a study of T cells in Graves' hyperthyroidism and ophthalmopathy. Background on the study: It was at initial diagnosis, before any treatment, that peripheral blood was collected.

Study-level points and caveats: The blood repertoire included most of the expanded thyroid clonotypes above 0.001. In simple terms, a model built on 13 V-J features told ophthalmopathy apart from stable hyperthyroidism.

The CDR3 regions of TCR beta were amplified from RNA transcripts. In the first-round RT-PCR of the TCR CDR3, the HTBI primer set was used. TCRdb ran MiXCR on the multiplex PCR reads and lists one entry per CDR3 protein. Here the sample spans hundreds of thousands of distinct CDR3 sequences, over 15% being singletons. This CDR3 spans 19 amino acids. J was trimmed by 5 bases and V by 3 bases; bases with no gene match: 18. Germline CDR1 and CDR2: SGHTA and FQGTGA. In making diagnoses, clinical symptoms, serum thyroxine and TRAb, thyroid ultrasound and orbital computed tomography were all used. For this clonotype: Its antigen is undetermined.

The clonotype was recovered from a woman under 30 with Graves' ophthalmopathy. J is TRBJ2-5 and V is TRBV7-3; 10 bases fit TRBD2. Sequencing was carried out using blood. The CDR3 reads CASSFQSLAGDNTGETQYF. In DNA form, the CDR3 reads TGTGCCAGCAGCTTCCAAAGTCTAGCGGGGGATAACACCGGGGAGACCCAGTACTTC.